This entry features one T cell receptor (beta chain) sequence. Its antigen remains unknown. The data originate from a study of brain T cells in children with intractable seizures. Study results and caveats: Absence of clones before surgery may stem from lower sequencing depth. HCMV serostatus was not known, and viral specificity came from CDR3 similarity only.

The CDR3 has 13 residues. Trimming stripped 4 bases from V and 3 bases from J, with 7 bases between. Germline values: CDR1 LNHDA, CDR2 SQIVND (reference sequence). Surgery cases with the highest brain T cell transcript signatures were chosen for sequencing. Profiled with immunoSEQ multiplex PCR; TCRdb holds only in-frame clones, not every one. The sample gives about 76,000 clones, about 93% of which show up once; approximately 1.4% is in the top ten. The sample was peripheral blood, taken at surgery. The receptor was isolated from a boy in the first two years of life with tuberous sclerosis and intractable seizures. The chain has TRBV19 and TRBJ2-1; D call uncertain. The CDR3 nucleotides read TGTGCCAGTAGTAATTACGACTACAATGAGCAGTTCTTC. Translation gives CASSNYDYNEQFF. The full variable domain, with the rest looked up from reference TRBV19 and TRBJ2-1, is DGGITQSPKYLFRKEGQNVTLSCEQNLNHDAMYWYRQDPGQGLRLIYYSQIVNDFQKGDIAEGYSVSREKKESFPLTVTSAQKNPTAFYLCASSNYDYNEQFFGPGTRLTVL.